Reported below is one T cell receptor (beta chain). Its antigen is currently unknown. Compared with germline, one end of the junction differs, possibly owing to a read error. This record belongs to a study of T and B cells in COVID-19 patients. Study as a whole: COVID-19 patients gave peripheral blood either during active infection or after recovery. Critical illness requiring mechanical ventilation or extracorporeal membrane oxygenation affected 12 of 20 active-infection patients.

BIOMED2 TRB-A/B primer pools were used in multiplex TRB PCR. MiXCR, applied by TCRdb to the multiplex PCR reads, yields one record per CDR3 protein. The sample shows tens of thousands of distinct CDR3 sequences, 25% to 30% of them seen only once. From blood, about 250-500 ng of genomic DNA served as TRB template. Study results and caveats: Sorted SARS-CoV-2-responsive or tetramer+ T cells and CD4+, regulatory and CD8+ subsets were not yet sequenced. In COVID-19 patients, T cell receptor beta variable and joining gene use was reportedly strongly skewed.

The sequenced material came from blood. The TCR sequence derives from a human donor who had recovered from COVID-19.

The CDR3 sequence is CASSMTIGPGSTIYF. The CDR3 DNA reads as TGTGCCAGTAGTATGACGATAGGTCCTGGAAGCACCATATATTTT. The genes are TRBV19 and TRBJ1-3; D ambiguous. The length of the CDR3 is 15 residues. Looked up from germline, CDR1 is LNHDA and CDR2 is SQIVND (reference sequence).